These 5 T cell receptor beta chains were sequenced from one sample in a study of cytomegalovirus exposure and HLA in healthy donors (dated by TCRdb to about 2017). The method behind the library was the immunoSEQ multiplex PCR assay. A mixture of 60 forward primers for TCR Vbeta segments and 13 reverse primers for TCR Jbeta segments was used in the multiplex PCR. Entries here come from immuneACCESS through TCRdb and include only in-frame sequences with V and J called. Some clones fail to appear in such tables; in the studies checked, an unresolved V gene covers under half of the shortfall, and the cause of the remainder is unknown. This sample holds about 98,000 clones; around 80% were observed only once. The ten most abundant clones make up roughly 17% of the sample. Source material: PBMCs. Receptor source: a man aged 60 to 75 in good health and CMV-seropositive.

The genes are TRBV19 and TRBJ2-3; 15 positions match TRBD2. Looked up from germline, CDR1 is LNHDA and CDR2 is SQIVND (reference sequence). CDR3 length equals 16 residues. Trimming at V came to 5 bases and at J to 5 bases, leaving 5 bases not matched to a gene. The CDR3 coding sequence is TGTGCCAGTAGTGGTCGGGGACTAGCGGGGGGAGATACGCAGTATTTT. It translates to CASSGRGLAGGDTQYF.

The chain couples TRBV28 to TRBJ2-7, with TRBD2 matching 7 bases. Germline V lookup: CDR1 MDHEN, CDR2 SYDVKM. Trimming took 6 bases from V and 0 from J; bases not matched to a gene: 17. The CDR3 runs to 18 residues. As DNA, the CDR3 is TGTGCCAGCAGCGACCGACTGGGGAGGGGCACCAGCTCCTACGAGCAGTACTTC. Translation gives CASSDRLGRGTSSYEQYF.

The chain carries TRBV7-9 and TRBJ2-3, with 8 bases matching TRBD1. The CDR3 is made up of 18 amino acids. Losses at the gene ends were 5 bases for V and 0 bases for J; bases not matched to a gene: 13. Germline V CDR1 and CDR2: SEHNR, FQNEAQ (reference sequence). This CDR3 is CASSPIYRTGSSTDTQYF. Here the CDR3 DNA reads TGTGCCAGCAGCCCAATCTACCGGACAGGGTCTAGCACAGATACGCAGTATTTT. Complete variable domain (other parts from reference TRBV7-9 and TRBJ2-3): DTGVSQNPRHKITKRGQNVTFRCDPISEHNRLYWYRQTLGQGPEFLTYFQNEAQLEKSRLLSDRFSAERPKGSFSTLEIQRTEQGDSAMYLCASSPIYRTGSSTDTQYFGPGTRLTVL.

The J gene is TRBJ1-6, the V gene TRBV19; the D is unclear. The CDR3 is 17 residues long. Looked up from germline, CDR1 is LNHDA and CDR2 is SQIVND (reference sequence). The germline V and J ends were trimmed by 1 base and 9 bases, with 19 bases remaining between them. CDR3 sequence reads: CASSIAPPAGFFSPLHF. CDR3 coding DNA: TGTGCCAGTAGTATAGCTCCCCCCGCAGGATTCTTTTCACCCCTCCACTTT. Full variable domain (outside the CDR3, taken from reference TRBV19 and TRBJ1-6): DGGITQSPKYLFRKEGQNVTLSCEQNLNHDAMYWYRQDPGQGLRLIYYSQIVNDFQKGDIAEGYSVSREKKESFPLTVTSAQKNPTAFYLCASSIAPPAGFFSPLHFGNGTRLTVT.

This chain uses TRBV18 with TRBJ1-1, with 7 nucleotides matching TRBD1. The CDR3 loop spans 13 amino acids. Looked up from germline, CDR1 is KGHSH and CDR2 is LQKENI. The V and J ends lost 5 bases and 1 base, in that order; junction bases with no gene match: 1. The DNA for the CDR3 is TGTGCCAGCTCAGGGACAGCGAACACTGAAGCTTTCTTT. Its translation is CASSGTANTEAFF.